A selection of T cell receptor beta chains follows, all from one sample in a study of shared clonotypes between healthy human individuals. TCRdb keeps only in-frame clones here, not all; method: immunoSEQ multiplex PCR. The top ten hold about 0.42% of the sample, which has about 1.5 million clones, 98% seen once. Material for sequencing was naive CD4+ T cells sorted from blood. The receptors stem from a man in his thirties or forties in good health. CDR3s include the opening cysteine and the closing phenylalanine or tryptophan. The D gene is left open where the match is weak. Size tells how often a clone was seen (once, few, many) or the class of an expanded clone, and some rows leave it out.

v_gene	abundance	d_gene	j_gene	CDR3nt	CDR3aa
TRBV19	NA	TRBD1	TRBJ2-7	TGTGCCAGTAGTAAACTAGGGGGACAGACCTACGAGCAGTACTTC	CASSKLGGQTYEQYF
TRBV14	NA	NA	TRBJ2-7	TGTGCCAGCAGCCAGAATCCCGGGGACCAAAATGCCTACGAGCAGTACTTC	CASSQNPGDQNAYEQYF
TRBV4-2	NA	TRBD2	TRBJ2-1	TGTGCCAGCAGCCGGTGGACTAGCGGGAGCAATGAGCAGTTCTTC	CASSRWTSGSNEQFF
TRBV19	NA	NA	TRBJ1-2	TGTGCCAGTAGTATAGTTGGCGGCTACACCTTC	CASSIVGGYTF
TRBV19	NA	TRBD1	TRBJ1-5	TGTGCCAGTAGTCCCGGGACAGGGGGCGCGGAGGGCGATCCCCAGCATTTT	CASSPGTGGAEGDPQHF
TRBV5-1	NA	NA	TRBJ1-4	TGCGCCAGCAGCGCCCGAGGTGTGGCTAATGAAAAACTGTTTTTT	CASSARGVANEKLFF
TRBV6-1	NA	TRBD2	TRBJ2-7	TGTGCCAGCAAACGGGAGGGGAGCTACGAGCAGTACTTC	CASKREGSYEQYF
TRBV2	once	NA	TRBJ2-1	TGTGCCAGCAGCGAGCGGGACAGTTCTCGGTTCTTC	CASSERDSSRFF
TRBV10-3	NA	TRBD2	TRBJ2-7	TGTGCCATCAGTGAATACGGGGGGAACTACGAGCAGTACTTC	CAISEYGGNYEQYF
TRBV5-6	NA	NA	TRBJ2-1	TGTGCCAGCAGCTTCCCTGGCAATGAGCAGTTCTTC	CASSFPGNEQFF
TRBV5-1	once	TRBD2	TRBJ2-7	TGCGCCAGCAGCTTGACTAGCGCCGTCTACGAGCAGTACTTC	CASSLTSAVYEQYF
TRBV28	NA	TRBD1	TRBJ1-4	TGTGCCAGCAGTTTAACAGGGGGAGAAAAACTGTTTTTT	CASSLTGGEKLFF
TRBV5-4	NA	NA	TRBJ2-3	TGTGCCAGCAGTCCGGTAGGGGGTAACACAGATACGCAGTATTTT	CASSPVGGNTDTQYF
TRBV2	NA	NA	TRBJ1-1	TGTGCCAGCAGCGATCGGGACGATGAAGGGGTGAGAACTGAAGCTTTCTTT	CASSDRDDEGVRTEAFF
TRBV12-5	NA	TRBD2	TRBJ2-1	TGTGCTAGTGGTTTGGTACTAGCGGGAGGGTCCAATGAGCAGTTCTTC	CASGLVLAGGSNEQFF
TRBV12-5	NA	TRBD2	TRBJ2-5	TGTGCTAGTGGTTTGGCCAAAGCGGGAGGGCCTTGGGAGACCCAGTACTTC	CASGLAKAGGPWETQYF
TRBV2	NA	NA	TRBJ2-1	TGTGCCAGCAGTGTAGAGTCCTACAATGAGCAGTTCTTC	CASSVESYNEQFF
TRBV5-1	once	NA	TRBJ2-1	TGCGCCAGCAGCTTAGGAACAGGGACCCGCGGTGAGCAGTTCTTC	CASSLGTGTRGEQFF
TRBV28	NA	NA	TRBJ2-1	TGTGCCAGCAGTTTACGGGATTCGCAGTTCTTC	CASSLRDSQFF
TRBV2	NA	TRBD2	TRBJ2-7	TGTGCCAGCAGTTTGGCGGGAGTGGAGAGAGGAACCTACGAGCAGTACTTC	CASSLAGVERGTYEQYF
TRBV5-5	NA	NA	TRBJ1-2	TGTGCCAGCAGCTTGGGAGTACGGGGCCACTATGGCTACACCTTC	CASSLGVRGHYGYTF
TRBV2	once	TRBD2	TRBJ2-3	TGTGCCAGCAGTGAAGGCTCACTAGCGGGAGGAAGGAATACGCAGTATTTT	CASSEGSLAGGRNTQYF
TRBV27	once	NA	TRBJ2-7	TGTGCCAGCAGATCCCTCGGGATCAGCGGAGAGCAGTACTTC	CASRSLGISGEQYF
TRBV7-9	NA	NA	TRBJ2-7	TGTGCCAGCAGCCCCGGACAGTTGAAGTTGGACGAGCAGTACTTC	CASSPGQLKLDEQYF
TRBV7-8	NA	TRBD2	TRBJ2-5	TGTGCCAGCAGCCCACGGACTAGCGGGAGTGAGACCCAGTACTTC	CASSPRTSGSETQYF
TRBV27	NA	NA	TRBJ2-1	TGTGCCAGCAGAGCTAGCGCTTACAATGAGCAGTTCTTC	CASRASAYNEQFF
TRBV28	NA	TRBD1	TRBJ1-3	TGTGCCAGCAGTTTAGCTGACAGGGGTCACACCATATATTTT	CASSLADRGHTIYF
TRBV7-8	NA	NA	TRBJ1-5	TGTGCCAGCAGCTCTTCACGGCGCGATCAGCCCCAGCATTTT	CASSSSRRDQPQHF
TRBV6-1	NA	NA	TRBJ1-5	TGTGCCAGCAGTGAAGTTGGCCTACTCGGTCCCCAGCATTTT	CASSEVGLLGPQHF
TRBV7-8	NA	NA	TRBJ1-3	TGTGCCAGCAGCTTAGTTCTTGGCTCCGGAAACACCATATATTTT	CASSLVLGSGNTIYF
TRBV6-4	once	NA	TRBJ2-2	TGTGCCAGCAGTGGGGAAGCGGTAACGAACACCGGGGAGCTGTTTTTT	CASSGEAVTNTGELFF
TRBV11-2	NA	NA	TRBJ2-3	TGTGCCAGCAGCTTATTCACAGATACGCAGTATTTT	CASSLFTDTQYF
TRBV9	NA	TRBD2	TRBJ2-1	TGTGCCAGCAGCGTAGACGGGAGGGTTCTCTACAATGAGCAGTTCTTC	CASSVDGRVLYNEQFF
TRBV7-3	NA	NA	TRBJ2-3	TGTGCCAGCTCCAACGATCCAAGCACAGATACGCAGTATTTT	CASSNDPSTDTQYF
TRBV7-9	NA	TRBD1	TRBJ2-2	TGTGCCAGCACCAATACACGGGACAGGGATAACACCGGGGAGCTGTTTTTT	CASTNTRDRDNTGELFF
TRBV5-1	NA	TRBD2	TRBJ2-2	TGCGCCAGCAGCTCGCCCGGCGGGAGAGGTACCGGGGAGCTGTTTTTT	CASSSPGGRGTGELFF
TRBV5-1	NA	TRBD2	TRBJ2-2	TGCGCCAGCAGCTCCGGGACTAGCGGTGGAACCGGGGAGCTGTTTTTT	CASSSGTSGGTGELFF
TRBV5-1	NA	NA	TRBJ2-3	TGCGCCAGCAGTCCCTATCGCCGGGGGACAGCAGATACGCAGTATTTT	CASSPYRRGTADTQYF
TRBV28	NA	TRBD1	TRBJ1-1	TGTGCCAGCAGAATTCCGGGACAGATGAACACTGAAGCTTTCTTT	CASRIPGQMNTEAFF
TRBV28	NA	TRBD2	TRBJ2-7	TGTGCCAGCAGTTTGTCCGGTAGCGGGTGGCGCGACGAGCAGTACTTC	CASSLSGSGWRDEQYF
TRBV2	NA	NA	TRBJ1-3	TGTGCCAGCATTTTTGGAAACACCATATATTTT	CASIFGNTIYF
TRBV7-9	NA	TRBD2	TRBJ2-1	TGTGCCAGCAGCAAACTAGCGGGAGTAGATAGCTATGAGCAGTTCTTC	CASSKLAGVDSYEQFF
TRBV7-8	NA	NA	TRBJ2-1	TGTGCCAGCAGCTCCAACTTGCTTGAGCAGTTCTTC	CASSSNLLEQFF
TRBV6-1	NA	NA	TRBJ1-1	TGTGCCAGTCGGGGGGGCCCTATGAACACTGAAGCTTTCTTT	CASRGGPMNTEAFF
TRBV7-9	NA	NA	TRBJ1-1	TGTGCCAGCAGCTTGCAGCGCTCGAGCACTGAAGCTTTCTTT	CASSLQRSSTEAFF
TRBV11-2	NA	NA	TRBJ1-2	TGTGCCAGCAGCTTAGTGGCGGGGGCGTATGGCTACACCTTC	CASSLVAGAYGYTF